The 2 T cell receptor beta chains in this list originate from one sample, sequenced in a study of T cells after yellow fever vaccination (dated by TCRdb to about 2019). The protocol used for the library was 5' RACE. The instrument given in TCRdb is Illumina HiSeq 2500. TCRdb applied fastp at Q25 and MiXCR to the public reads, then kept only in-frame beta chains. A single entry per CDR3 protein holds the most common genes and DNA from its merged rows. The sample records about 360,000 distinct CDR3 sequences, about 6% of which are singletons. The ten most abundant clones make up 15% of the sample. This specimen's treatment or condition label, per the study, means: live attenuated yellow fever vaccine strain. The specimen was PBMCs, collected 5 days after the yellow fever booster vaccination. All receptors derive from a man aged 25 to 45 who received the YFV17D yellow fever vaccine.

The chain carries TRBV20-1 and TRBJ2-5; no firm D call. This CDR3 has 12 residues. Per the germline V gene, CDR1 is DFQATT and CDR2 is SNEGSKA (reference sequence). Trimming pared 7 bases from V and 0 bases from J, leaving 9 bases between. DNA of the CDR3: TGCAGTGTGGCGGCCCACCAAGAGACCCAGTACTTC. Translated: CSVAAHQETQYF.

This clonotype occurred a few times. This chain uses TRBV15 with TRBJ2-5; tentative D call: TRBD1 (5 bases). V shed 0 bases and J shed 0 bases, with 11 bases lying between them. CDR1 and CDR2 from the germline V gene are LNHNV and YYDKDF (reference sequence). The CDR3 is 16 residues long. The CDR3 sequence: CATSREGVSYQETQYF. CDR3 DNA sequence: TGTGCCACCAGCAGAGAAGGGGTCTCGTACCAAGAGACCCAGTACTTC.